This T cell receptor beta chain came from a study of cytomegalovirus exposure and HLA in healthy donors. Broader study findings: The only immune exposure information that was available was CMV serostatus. Earlier analysis yielded a pattern in which most TCR beta V segments were productive about 90% or about 30% of the time. The HLA-A and HLA-B alleles of most subjects were reportedly predicted accurately from TCR beta sequences.

Per germline, CDR1 SGHAT and CDR2 FQNNGV. The junction had 1 base not matched to a gene; V was cut back by 1 base and J by 0 bases. The CDR3 extends over 15 amino acids. With regard to this clone: The antigen remains unidentified.

Nominally healthy donors provided the samples, though records likely missed some immune exposures. PCR was performed using 60 Vbeta and 13 Jbeta primers. Sequencing was performed with immunoSEQ multiplex PCR; in TCRdb, only in-frame clones are kept and a portion is missing. The profile shows about 93,000 clones, around 81% of them singletons. The TCR sequence derives from a man aged 30 to 45 in good health and CMV-seronegative. Specimen: PBMCs. The V gene is TRBV11-2, the J gene TRBJ2-7, with 9 bases fitting TRBD2. CDR3 nucleotides: TGTGCCAGCAGCTTAGTGACTAGCGGCTCCTACGAGCAGTACTTC. Protein: CASSLVTSGSYEQYF.